Shown below are 30 T cell receptor beta chains from a single sample sequenced in a study of T cell responses to AZD1222 COVID-19 vaccine. Produced via immunoSEQ multiplex PCR; TCRdb's table is partial and in-frame only. The table records approximately 89,000 clones, about nine tenths of them present only once. Specimen: peripheral blood, collected on day 0 of MenACWY control vaccination. The receptors originated from an adult in good health.

The genes are TRBV5-1 and TRBJ2-1, with D possibly TRBD1 on 7 matching bases. With 3 bases removed from V and 6 bases from J, the gap between germline ends came to 13 bases. CDR1 SGHRS and CDR2 YFSETQ come from the germline V gene. The CDR3 covers 14 residues. The CDR3 nucleotides are TGCGCCAGCAGCTCAGGGGGGCGAGCCAATGAGCAGTTCTTC. This translates into CASSSGGRANEQFF.

The rearrangement joins TRBV5-1 to TRBJ2-6; D is perhaps TRBD1 (6 bases). The CDR3 loop spans 17 amino acids. Between the trimmed V and J ends, which lost 0 bases and 2 bases, there was a span of 12 bases. The germline gives CDR1 SGHRS, CDR2 YFSETQ. This chain's CDR3 is CASSLEFDRPGANVLTF. DNA for the CDR3: TGCGCCAGCAGCTTGGAGTTCGACAGGCCTGGGGCCAACGTCCTGACTTTC.

This clone was seen only once. V usage is TRBV28 and J usage is TRBJ2-1; D possibly matches TRBD1 or TRBD2 (6 bases each). This CDR3 has 16 amino acids. V lost 7 bases to trimming and J lost 1 base, with 17 bases between them. Germline CDR1 and CDR2: MDHEN and SYDVKM. CDR3 sequence: CASTLGGGGSYNEQFF. CDR3 bases: TGTGCCAGCACCTTAGGAGGGGGTGGTTCCTACAATGAGCAGTTCTTC.

The gene calls are TRBV28 and TRBJ1-5; D is unresolved. This CDR3 region has 18 residues. From germline, CDR1 is MDHEN and CDR2 SYDVKM. V lost 7 bases and J 0 bases, leaving 22 bases between the germline ends. Here the CDR3 reads CASKPVGSERYSNQPQHF. CDR3 sequence (DNA): TGTGCCAGCAAACCGGTTGGTTCGGAGAGATATAGCAATCAGCCCCAGCATTTT. Using reference TRBV28 and TRBJ1-5 for the parts outside the CDR3, the full variable domain is DVKVTQSSRYLVKRTGEKVFLECVQDMDHENMFWYRQDPGLGLRLIYFSYDVKMKEKGDIPEGYSVSREKKERFSLILESASTNQTSMYLCASKPVGSERYSNQPQHFGDGTRLSIL.

The V gene is TRBV6-6, the J gene TRBJ2-7; possible D gene TRBD2, 5 bases. Germline V gene data show CDR1 as MNHNY and CDR2 as SVGAGI (reference sequence). Trimming left V 5 bases short and J 5 bases short, with 19 bases between. CDR3 length equals 15 residues. CDR3 in amino acids: CASSGLGRSHDEQYF. CDR3 coding DNA: TGTGCCAGCAGTGGTCTAGGGAGATCGCACGACGAGCAGTACTTC.

This clone was detected once. The chain carries TRBV6-5 and TRBJ1-2, with 8 bases lining up with TRBD1. This CDR3 comprises 13 residues. V dropped 5 bases and J dropped 5; count of bases not matched to a gene: 4. Germline V gene sequence: CDR1 MNHEY, CDR2 SVGAGI. CDR3 loop: CASSHDRGYGYTF. CDR3 nucleotides: TGTGCCAGCAGTCACGACAGGGGTTATGGCTACACCTTC.

The genes are TRBV6-5 and TRBJ1-2; no clear D gene. Germline V lookup: CDR1 MNHEY, CDR2 SVGAGI. Deletions cut 0 bases from V and 3 bases from J, with 11 bases between. The CDR3 length is 15 residues. Written as DNA, the CDR3 is TGTGCCAGCAGTTACTCTAGAAACGGGGACTATGGCTACACCTTC. Translating it yields CASSYSRNGDYGYTF.

This chain uses TRBV3-1 (or the pseudogene TRBV3-2) with TRBJ1-4; D not certain. Germline V gene sequence: CDR1 LGHDT, CDR2 YNNKEL (reference sequence). V gave up 4 bases and J gave up 8 bases, with 23 bases separating them. The CDR3 spans 17 residues. The CDR3 sequence is CASSRDFTGNAREKLFF. The CDR3 DNA is TGTGCCAGCAGCCGCGACTTTACTGGGAACGCGAGGGAAAAACTGTTTTTT.

The chain combines TRBV7-8 with TRBJ1-5, with TRBD1 matching 7 bases. Germline lookup yields CDR1 SGHVS and CDR2 FQNEAQ. The CDR3 runs to 16 residues. V dropped 5 bases and J dropped 3; count of bases not matched to a gene: 10. The CDR3 nucleotides read TGTGCCAGCAGCGTCTATGGCGGGACAGACAATCAGCCCCAGCATTTT. Encoded protein: CASSVYGGTDNQPQHF.

The V and J genes are TRBV7-2 and TRBJ2-7; D call uncertain. The CDR3 spans 11 residues. Between the trimmed V and J ends, which lost 1 base and 6 bases, there was a span of 4 bases. Germline V gene data show CDR1 as SGHTA and CDR2 as FQGNSA. In DNA, the CDR3 is TGTGCCAGCAGCTTAGGTCCCGAGCAGTACTTC. Residues: CASSLGPEQYF.

This clone was picked up one time. The V gene is TRBV19, the J gene TRBJ2-5; the match to TRBD1 covers 9 bases. Germline values: CDR1 LNHDA, CDR2 SQIVND (reference sequence). J gave up 4 bases and V 5 bases, and 11 bases lay outside the gene matches. This CDR3 is 16 amino acids long. CDR3 DNA sequence: TGTGCCAGTAGTGATACAGGGGGCCCCCGGGGAGAGACCCAGTACTTC. It translates to CASSDTGGPRGETQYF.

This chain uses TRBV3-1 (or the pseudogene TRBV3-2) with TRBJ2-6; possibly TRBD1 for D (5 bases). This CDR3 contains 17 residues. Trimming stripped 0 bases from V and 2 bases from J, with 11 bases between. The germline V gene encodes CDR1 LGHDT and CDR2 YNNKEL (reference sequence). CDR3 protein: CASSQDEKGAGANVLTF. The CDR3 DNA reads TGTGCCAGCAGCCAAGATGAGAAAGGGGCTGGGGCCAACGTCCTGACTTTC.

The V and J genes are TRBV12-3 or TRBV12-4 and TRBJ2-3, with D possibly matching TRBD2 (7 bases). The CDR3 runs 13 residues. Deletions cut 6 bases from V and 8 bases from J, with 15 bases between. The CDR3 protein is CASSTAGAGTQYF. In DNA form, the CDR3 reads TGTGCCAGCAGCACCGCGGGGGCGGGTACGCAGTATTTT.

The rearrangement links TRBV7-2 to TRBJ2-5; a possible D gene is TRBD1 (6 bases). This CDR3 region has 14 residues. The V gene lost 2 bases and the J gene lost 1 base, with 8 bases spanning the gap. CDR1 is SGHTA and CDR2 is FQGNSA in the germline V gene. The CDR3 is CASSLQTGQETQYF. CDR3 bases: TGTGCCAGCAGCTTACAGACAGGCCAAGAGACCCAGTACTTC.

The J gene is TRBJ2-5, the V gene TRBV19; no clear D. The CDR3 runs 13 residues. In germline, CDR1 is LNHDA, CDR2 SQIVND (reference sequence). Trimming pared 3 bases from V and 5 bases from J, leaving 10 bases between. CDR3 region: CASSISEMETQYF. The CDR3 DNA is TGTGCCAGTAGTATTTCTGAAATGGAGACCCAGTACTTC. The variable domain in full, completed from reference TRBV19 and TRBJ2-5, reads DGGITQSPKYLFRKEGQNVTLSCEQNLNHDAMYWYRQDPGQGLRLIYYSQIVNDFQKGDIAEGYSVSREKKESFPLTVTSAQKNPTAFYLCASSISEMETQYFGPGTRLLVL.

Remarks on this clone: The DNA is omitted, as the CDR3 cannot be located on it reliably, and the CDR3 follows TCRdb's listing. The chain couples TRBV19 to TRBJ1-2. With termini counted, the CDR3 has 23 amino acids. Germline V gene sequence: CDR1 LNHDA, CDR2 SQIVND (reference sequence). CDR3 protein: CASPLDKINYGATPSVRGRGYTF.

V is TRBV2 and J is TRBJ2-7; the match to TRBD2 covers 11 bases. The V gene's germline CDR1 is SNHLY and CDR2 FYNNEI. J was trimmed by 3 bases and V by 6 bases; bases with no gene match: 7. This CDR3 contains 15 residues. The CDR3 sequence: CASRETSGILYEQYF. The DNA of the CDR3 is TGTGCCAGCAGAGAGACTAGCGGGATTCTCTACGAGCAGTACTTC.

The sample holds one count of this clone. V and J are TRBV3-1 (or the pseudogene TRBV3-2) and TRBJ2-1; weak D call: TRBD1 (5 bases). The CDR3 spans 15 residues. Germline V gives CDR1 LGHDT, CDR2 YNNKEL (reference sequence). The V end was cut by 1 base, the J end by 0 bases, with 7 bases between. In nucleotides, the CDR3 is TGTGCCAGCAGCCAAGGAAGGGGCTCCTACAATGAGCAGTTCTTC. Translation gives CASSQGRGSYNEQFF.

The J gene is TRBJ2-5, the V gene TRBV11-2; the D gene is possibly TRBD2 (5 bases). CDR3 length: 13 amino acids. The germline gives CDR1 SGHAT, CDR2 FQNNGV. V gave up 1 base and J gave up 5 bases, with 8 bases separating them. CDR3 residues: CASSLGLAETQYF. The DNA for the CDR3 is TGTGCCAGCAGCTTAGGGTTAGCGGAGACCCAGTACTTC.

V is TRBV7-2 and J is TRBJ1-1, with D uncertain. Germline CDR1 is SGHTA and CDR2 is FQGNSA. This CDR3 spans 15 amino acids. V was clipped by 3 bases and J by 0 bases, with 11 bases between them. The CDR3 loop reads CASSFRSPMNTEAFF. The DNA of the CDR3 is TGTGCCAGCAGCTTTCGGAGTCCGATGAACACTGAAGCTTTCTTT.

Here the CDR3 DNA reads TGCAGCGTTGTGGCAGTTCCGAATGAGCAGTTCTTC. It translates to CSVVAVPNEQFF. The chain recombines TRBV29-1 with TRBJ2-1; D unresolved. V was clipped by 4 bases and J by 7 bases, with 11 bases between them. The CDR3 consists of 12 residues. Germline CDR1 is SQVTM and CDR2 is ANQGSEA.

In DNA, the CDR3 is TGTGCCTGGAGTGGAGCGGGTGGCTACACCTTC. Protein: CAWSGAGGYTF. This chain uses TRBV30 with TRBJ1-2, with D uncertain. This CDR3 comprises 11 residues. The ends were cut back, 1 base at V and 7 bases at J, with 7 bases in the middle. The germline CDR1 and CDR2 sequences are GTSNPN and SVGIG (reference sequence).

In this sample, this clone turned up a few times. This chain uses TRBV7-2 with TRBJ2-1; maybe TRBD2 (6 bases). This CDR3 region has 15 residues. The germline V and J ends were trimmed by 1 base and 7 bases, with 14 bases remaining between them. Germline values: CDR1 SGHTA, CDR2 FQGNSA. The CDR3 here is CASSLVFLASNEQFF. In nucleotides, the CDR3 is TGTGCCAGCAGCTTAGTATTCCTAGCGTCGAATGAGCAGTTCTTC.

The chain combines TRBV20-1 with TRBJ2-1, with 8 bases matching TRBD2. The CDR3 consists of 10 residues. J lost 15 bases, V lost 4 bases, and 5 bases had no gene match. Germline V CDR1 and CDR2: DFQATT, SNEGSKA (reference sequence). CDR3 DNA: TGCAGTGCTAATTCCCGGGAGGGGTTCTTC. Residues: CSANSREGFF.

V is TRBV6-5 and J is TRBJ1-6, with 7 bases aligning to TRBD1. The CDR3 has 14 amino acids. Unmatched junction bases numbered 9, after V lost 6 bases and J lost 10 bases. Germline values: CDR1 MNHEY, CDR2 SVGAGI. The CDR3 DNA sequence: TGTGCCAGCAGCCCCGGGACAGAGTTGTCACCCCTCCACTTT. Translating it yields CASSPGTELSPLHF.

A few counts support this clone. The V gene is TRBV5-4, the J gene TRBJ2-7; TRBD1 matches 8 bases. Trimming at V came to 5 bases and at J to 5 bases, leaving 6 bases not matched to a gene. There are 13 residues in the CDR3. CDR1 is SGHNT and CDR2 is YYREEE in the germline V gene (reference sequence). CDR3 region: CASSSTGGNEQYF. CDR3 DNA sequence: TGTGCCAGCAGTAGTACAGGGGGAAACGAGCAGTACTTC.

This chain joins TRBV7-2 and TRBJ2-3; D may be TRBD2 (5 bases). This CDR3 region has 14 residues. The ends were cut back, 3 bases at V and 5 bases at J, with 12 bases in the middle. Germline CDR1 reads SGHTA; CDR2 reads FQGNSA. For the CDR3, the DNA is TGTGCCAGCAGCTTGGAGCGGTCCCGAGATACGCAGTATTTT. This codes for CASSLERSRDTQYF.

The chain is built from TRBV11-2 and TRBJ2-1; 9 nucleotides match TRBD2. This CDR3 region has 17 residues. Germline CDR1 and CDR2: SGHAT and FQNNGV. J was trimmed by 7 bases and V by 5 bases; bases with no gene match: 15. CDR3 residues: CASSVLLGAGGWNEQFF. CDR3 nucleotide sequence: TGTGCCAGCAGCGTCCTCCTGGGGGCGGGAGGGTGGAATGAGCAGTTCTTC.

The chain has TRBV30 and TRBJ1-5, with D perhaps TRBD1 (6 bases). CDR3 length: 13 amino acids. In germline, CDR1 is GTSNPN, CDR2 SVGIG (reference sequence). Between the trimmed V and J ends, which lost 2 bases and 7 bases, there was a span of 12 bases. The DNA of the CDR3 is TGTGCCTGGAGTCCAGGGGTAGGACAGCCCCAGCATTTT. It specifies CAWSPGVGQPQHF. Full variable domain (outside the CDR3, taken from reference TRBV30 and TRBJ1-5): SQTIHQWPATLVQPVGSPLSLECTVEGTSNPNLYWYRQAAGRGLQLLFYSVGIGQISSEVPQNLSASRPQDRQFILSSKKLLLSDSGFYLCAWSPGVGQPQHFGDGTRLSIL.

The rearrangement links TRBV18 to TRBJ1-5; D might be TRBD1 (5 bases). The V and J ends lost 0 bases and 5 bases respectively, with 8 bases between them. Germline V gene sequence: CDR1 KGHSH, CDR2 LQKENI. The CDR3 is made up of 14 amino acids. The CDR3: CASSPPSGDQPQHF. The CDR3 nucleotides are TGTGCCAGCTCACCACCGTCGGGGGATCAGCCCCAGCATTTT.